This T cell receptor beta chain was captured in a study of blood T cells in healthy people across ages. The second PCR ran about 6 to 12 cycles with a sample-barcoded 5' primer and J-beta primers. TCRdb recomputed calls from the 5' RACE reads with MiXCR, one row per CDR3 protein. Altogether around 800,000 distinct CDR3 sequences are present, roughly 24% being singletons, with the ten largest covering about 3%. These same records also appear under a second study, on T cells of mothers and their children.

Specimen: blood. This sequence was found in a boy aged 5-17 years in good health.

CDR3 coding DNA: TGCGCCAGCAGCCCGGGGCAGGGTACGGGCAATCAGCCCCAGCATTTT. Translating gives CASSPGQGTGNQPQHF. The J gene is TRBJ1-5, the V gene TRBV5-1; TRBD1 might be the D (5 bases). V lost 4 bases, J lost 2 bases, and 16 bases lay in between. Germline CDR1 reads SGHRS; CDR2 reads YFSETQ. The CDR3 is made up of 16 amino acids.